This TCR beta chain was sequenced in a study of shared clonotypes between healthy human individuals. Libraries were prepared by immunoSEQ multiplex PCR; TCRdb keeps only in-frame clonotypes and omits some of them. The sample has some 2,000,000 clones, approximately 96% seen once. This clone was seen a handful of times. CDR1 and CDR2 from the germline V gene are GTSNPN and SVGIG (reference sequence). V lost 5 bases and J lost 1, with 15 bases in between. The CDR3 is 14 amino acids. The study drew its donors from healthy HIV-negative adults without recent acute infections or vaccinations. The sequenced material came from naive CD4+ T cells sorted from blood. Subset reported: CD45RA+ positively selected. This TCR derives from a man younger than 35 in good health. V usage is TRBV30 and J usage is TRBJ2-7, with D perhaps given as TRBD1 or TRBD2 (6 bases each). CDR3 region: CAWDGGQPSYEQYF. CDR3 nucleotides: TGTGCCTGGGACGGGGGACAACCGTCCTACGAGCAGTACTTC.